A selection of T cell receptor beta chains follows, all from one sample in a study of a mutant IDH1 vaccine in newly diagnosed glioma. Their specific antigens are unknown. Clones were sequenced by immunoSEQ multiplex PCR, and TCRdb holds only the in-frame ones, with some missing. The sample shows around 50,000 clones, roughly 84% of them seen only once. The specimen was PBMCs, collected from a glioma patient whose treatment included an IDH1 peptide vaccine. Source of these receptors: a woman in her twenties or thirties with glioma. Some clones in this sample may be carry-over from other donors' samples. The CDR3 runs from the conserved cysteine through the conserved F or W. A D gene is named only where the DNA matches it firmly. Clone sizes are given selectively: once, few, many, or a class where the clone is expanded.

V	D	size	J	DNA	CDR3
TRBV19	NA	few	TRBJ1-5	TGTGCCAGTAGTATCCCCCCATCCGGGATCAAGCCCCAGCATTTT	CASSIPPSGIKPQHF
TRBV14	TRBD2	NA	TRBJ2-1	TGTGCCAGCAGCCCGAGCGGGAGGCAGAATGAGCAGTTCTTC	CASSPSGRQNEQFF
TRBV7-9	TRBD1	once	TRBJ2-2	TGTGCCAGCAGACCCAGGGGGCCCGCGAACACCGGGGAGCTGTTTTTT	CASRPRGPANTGELFF
TRBV19	TRBD1	NA	TRBJ1-1	TGTGCCAGTAGTATCGTAGCCGGGACAGCCAACACTGAAGCTTTCTTT	CASSIVAGTANTEAFF
TRBV21-1	NA	NA	TRBJ1-4	TGTGCCAGCAGCACGACAGGGGGCGCGGATGAAAAACTGTTTTTT	CASSTTGGADEKLFF
TRBV27	NA	NA	TRBJ1-2	TGTGCCAGCAGTTTATCCGGGACACCTAACTATGGCTACACCTTC	CASSLSGTPNYGYTF
TRBV28	TRBD1	NA	TRBJ2-7	TGTGCCAGCAGCAAGGACAGGGAAATGGCCGAGCAGTACTTC	CASSKDREMAEQYF
TRBV6-6	NA	NA	TRBJ1-2	TGTGCCAGCAGCCTCTATGGCTACACCTTC	CASSLYGYTF
TRBV29-1	TRBD1	NA	TRBJ1-2	TGCAGCGTTCGGACAGGAGAGGGCAGCTATGGCTACACCTTC	CSVRTGEGSYGYTF
TRBV6-1	NA	once	TRBJ1-4	TGTGCCAGCAGTGACATCGACAGTGCAACTAATGAAAAACTGTTTTTT	CASSDIDSATNEKLFF
TRBV30	NA	NA	TRBJ1-5	TGTGCCTGGGGACTCAAGGGCCGCAATCAGCCCCAGCATTTT	CAWGLKGRNQPQHF
TRBV11-2	TRBD1	NA	TRBJ1-1	TGTGCCAGCAGCTTAGTATTCAGGGGGGCGAACACTGAAGCTTTCTTT	CASSLVFRGANTEAFF
TRBV7-6	TRBD1	NA	TRBJ1-5	TGTGCCAGCAGCCTAGGGACAGGGGACCAGCCCCAGCATTTT	CASSLGTGDQPQHF
TRBV5-6	NA	NA	TRBJ1-5	TGTGCCAGCAGCCAGGGCAGGGTGGGGAATCAGCCCCAGCATTTT	CASSQGRVGNQPQHF
TRBV2	TRBD2	NA	TRBJ2-2	TGTGCCAGCGGGGATCGGACTAGCGGTCTAAGGAACACCGGGGAGCTGTTTTTT	CASGDRTSGLRNTGELFF
TRBV4-2	NA	NA	TRBJ2-5	TGTGCCAGCAGCCAAGGTTCGTCTAGCGAAGAGACCCAGTACTTC	CASSQGSSSEETQYF
TRBV10-3	TRBD1	NA	TRBJ2-2	TGTGCCATCAGGAGAGGGACAGGGGTTAACACCGGGGAGCTGTTTTTT	CAIRRGTGVNTGELFF
TRBV7-2	TRBD1	NA	TRBJ1-2	TGTGCCAGCAGCACCGACAGGGCTGGCTACACCTTC	CASSTDRAGYTF
TRBV10-2	TRBD2	NA	TRBJ2-3	TGCGCCAGCATAGGCGGGAGGGCCTTGGATACGCAGTATTTT	CASIGGRALDTQYF
TRBV7-8	NA	NA	TRBJ1-1	TGTGCCAGCAGCCCCCCTCAGTGGGGAGGGGACACTGAAGCTTTCTTT	CASSPPQWGGDTEAFF
TRBV6-5	TRBD1	once	TRBJ1-1	TGTGCCAGCAGGGACCCGCAGGGGGCCCTCGGGGCTTTCTTT	CASRDPQGALGAFF
TRBV6-6	NA	few	TRBJ1-1	TGTGCCAGCAGTCTTCGGGTCGGGACTATGAACACTGAAGCTTTCTTT	CASSLRVGTMNTEAFF
TRBV19	TRBD2	NA	TRBJ2-7	TGTGCCACCTCGACCGGACTAGGGTCCGAGCAGTACTTC	CATSTGLGSEQYF
TRBV11-3	TRBD2	NA	TRBJ2-3	TGTGCCAGCAGCCCACGGACTAGCGGGAGAATAGATACGCAGTATTTT	CASSPRTSGRIDTQYF
TRBV30	NA	NA	TRBJ1-1	TGTGCCTGGAGTGTACCTGGGTGGGACACTGAAGCTTTCTTT	CAWSVPGWDTEAFF
TRBV19	NA	NA	TRBJ1-3	TGTGCCAGTAGTAGAGGGGCGGTCGAGCTCTCTGGAAACACCATATATTTT	CASSRGAVELSGNTIYF
TRBV14	NA	NA	TRBJ2-5	TGTGCCAGCAGCCAAGGGTTTGGTCAAGAGACCCAGTACTTC	CASSQGFGQETQYF
TRBV2	TRBD2	NA	TRBJ2-3	TGTGCCAGCATGGGCCCGAGACTAGCGGGAGTTGGGACAGATACGCAGTATTTT	CASMGPRLAGVGTDTQYF
TRBV5-4	TRBD2	NA	TRBJ2-1	TGTGCCAGCAGCAAGGGACTAGGAAGCAATTTGGAGCAGTTCTTC	CASSKGLGSNLEQFF
TRBV15	TRBD1	NA	TRBJ1-4	TGTGCCACCAGCAGCTCCGGGACAGGGGGCGAAAAACTGTTTTTT	CATSSSGTGGEKLFF
TRBV2	NA	NA	TRBJ2-7	TGTGCCAGCAGGTGGACAGACCAATACGAGCAGTACTTC	CASRWTDQYEQYF
TRBV10-3	NA	NA	TRBJ2-3	TGTGCCATCAGTGATGGAGGGGGAGGAGATACGCAGTATTTT	CAISDGGGGDTQYF
TRBV19	NA	NA	TRBJ1-3	TGTGCCAGTAGTATAGGACCGACCTCTGGAAACACCATATATTTT	CASSIGPTSGNTIYF
TRBV18	NA	NA	TRBJ2-5	TGTGCCAGCTCACCCAACGCAGCGCCCCAAGAGACCCAGTACTTC	CASSPNAAPQETQYF
TRBV5-1	NA	NA	TRBJ2-1	TGCGCCAGCAGCTTGAGCGGCCCCGGCAATGAGCAGTTCTTC	CASSLSGPGNEQFF
TRBV2	TRBD1	once	TRBJ1-1	TGTGCCAGCAGTCCCGGACAGGGCAGGTCGGGGGCTTTCTTT	CASSPGQGRSGAFF
TRBV5-5	NA	NA	TRBJ1-5	TGTGCCAGCAGCTCCAGACCAGAGACAGGTCAGCCCCAGCATTTT	CASSSRPETGQPQHF
TRBV10-3	NA	NA	TRBJ2-1	TGTGCCATCAGTGATTTAGGGACCAATGAGCAGTTCTTC	CAISDLGTNEQFF
TRBV30	NA	NA	TRBJ1-1	TGTGCCTGGAGTGGGCCAGGGTTGGGCACTGAAGCTTTCTTT	CAWSGPGLGTEAFF